A selection of T cell receptor beta chains follows, all from one sample in a study of blood T cell repertoires in COVID-19. Here immunoSEQ multiplex PCR was the method, and the copy in TCRdb shows in-frame clones only, minus some. Seen here are 150,000 to 200,000 clones, approximately 85% observed once, and the top ten hold about 10%. The sequenced sample was peripheral blood. Receptor source: a man aged 55 to 70 with active or convalescent COVID-19. Each CDR3 is given with its conserved first and last residue. A D gene is named only where the DNA matches it firmly. Expanded clones get a size class; other rows say once, few or many, or leave the size out.

d_call j_call v_call clone_size cdr3_aa cdr3_nt
. TRBJ1-3 TRBV11-2 . CASSFGRVSGNTIYF TGTGCCAGCAGCTTTGGCAGGGTCTCTGGAAACACCATATATTTT
. TRBJ2-7 TRBV11-2 . CASNRAGSYEQYF TGTGCCAGCAACCGGGCGGGGTCCTACGAGCAGTACTTC
TRBD1 TRBJ2-3 TRBV19 . CASNHRGTDTQYF TGTGCCAGTAACCACAGGGGGACAGATACGCAGTATTTT
. TRBJ2-1 TRBV28 . CASRPSSYYNEQFF TGTGCCAGCAGACCTAGCAGCTACTACAATGAGCAGTTCTTC
TRBD1 TRBJ1-5 TRBV2 . CASSGGQGQGQPQHF TGTGCCAGCAGTGGGGGACAGGGTCAAGGGCAGCCCCAGCATTTT
TRBD1 TRBJ1-4 TRBV18 . CASSLRTGGDEKLFF TGTGCCAGCTCACTACGGACAGGGGGCGATGAAAAACTGTTTTTT
TRBD1 TRBJ2-2 TRBV9 once CASSIRGQVTGELFF TGTGCCAGCAGCATAAGGGGGCAGGTCACCGGGGAGCTGTTTTTT
. TRBJ1-5 TRBV6-5 . CASRRTSGGQPQHF TGTGCCAGCAGAAGGACTAGCGGGGGTCAGCCCCAGCATTTT
TRBD1 TRBJ2-7 TRBV13 once CASSPGTGTYEQYF TGTGCCAGCAGCCCCGGGACAGGGACCTACGAGCAGTACTTC
TRBD2 TRBJ2-7 TRBV11-2 . CASSSPGLAIYEQYF TGTGCCAGCAGTTCACCGGGACTAGCGATATACGAGCAGTACTTC
TRBD2 TRBJ2-1 TRBV6-6 . CASSYLVGGKYNEQFF TGTGCCAGCAGTTACCTTGTGGGGGGGAAATACAATGAGCAGTTCTTC
TRBD1 TRBJ2-5 TRBV7-9 . CASSGAWTGGQETQYF TGTGCCAGCAGCGGGGCTTGGACAGGGGGCCAGGAGACCCAGTACTTC
TRBD1 TRBJ1-6 TRBV28 . CASRPGQGNSPLHF TGTGCCAGCAGACCGGGACAGGGGAATTCACCCCTCCACTTT
TRBD1 TRBJ1-6 TRBV9 . CASSDDRGISPLHF TGTGCCAGCAGTGATGACAGGGGAATTTCACCCCTCCACTTT
TRBD1 TRBJ2-7 TRBV2 . CASSAPARGQGTSYEQYF TGTGCCAGCAGTGCGCCTGCGAGGGGACAGGGGACCTCCTACGAGCAGTACTTC
TRBD2 TRBJ2-2 TRBV5-6 . CASSFIPGRGNTGELFF TGTGCCAGCAGCTTTATTCCTGGGAGGGGGAACACCGGGGAGCTGTTTTTT
. TRBJ1-2 TRBV9 . CASSVGADANYGYTF TGTGCCAGCAGCGTAGGGGCAGACGCTAACTATGGCTACACCTTC
. TRBJ1-2 TRBV5-6 . CASSLAAGQGYTF TGTGCCAGCAGCTTGGCGGCAGGGCAGGGCTACACCTTC
TRBD1 TRBJ2-5 TRBV24-1 once CATSDASGDRGWETQYF TGTGCCACCAGTGATGCATCGGGGGACAGGGGGTGGGAGACCCAGTACTTC
. TRBJ1-5 TRBV3-1/TRBV3-2 . CASSQGGLQGQPQHF TGTGCCAGCAGCCAAGGGGGGCTCCAGGGTCAGCCCCAGCATTTT
TRBD2 TRBJ2-3 TRBV4-2 . CASSQESGRGGTDTQYF TGTGCCAGCAGCCAAGAAAGCGGGCGGGGGGGCACAGATACGCAGTATTTT
TRBD2 TRBJ2-7 TRBV3-1/TRBV3-2 few CASSDPVDSGRGYEQYF TGTGCCAGCAGCGATCCAGTAGACAGCGGGAGGGGCTACGAGCAGTACTTC
TRBD2 TRBJ2-3 TRBV6-4 . CASSGAGGTDTQYF TGTGCCAGCAGCGGAGCGGGGGGGACAGATACGCAGTATTTT
TRBD2 TRBJ2-7 TRBV28 . CASSVGLAPYEQYF TGTGCCAGCAGTGTGGGACTAGCGCCTTACGAGCAGTACTTC
. TRBJ2-2 TRBV2 . CASSAEAMGTGELFF TGTGCCAGCAGCGCTGAAGCGATGGGCACCGGGGAGCTGTTTTTT
. TRBJ2-7 TRBV5-6 . CASSFNRAYEQYF TGTGCCAGCAGCTTCAACAGGGCCTACGAGCAGTACTTC
TRBD1 TRBJ2-1 TRBV6-5 . CASSSRDRVNEQFF TGTGCCAGCAGTTCCCGGGACAGGGTAAATGAGCAGTTCTTC
. TRBJ2-7 TRBV21-1 . CASSKGTGGNYEQYF TGTGCCAGCAGCAAAGGGACAGGTGGAAACTACGAGCAGTACTTC